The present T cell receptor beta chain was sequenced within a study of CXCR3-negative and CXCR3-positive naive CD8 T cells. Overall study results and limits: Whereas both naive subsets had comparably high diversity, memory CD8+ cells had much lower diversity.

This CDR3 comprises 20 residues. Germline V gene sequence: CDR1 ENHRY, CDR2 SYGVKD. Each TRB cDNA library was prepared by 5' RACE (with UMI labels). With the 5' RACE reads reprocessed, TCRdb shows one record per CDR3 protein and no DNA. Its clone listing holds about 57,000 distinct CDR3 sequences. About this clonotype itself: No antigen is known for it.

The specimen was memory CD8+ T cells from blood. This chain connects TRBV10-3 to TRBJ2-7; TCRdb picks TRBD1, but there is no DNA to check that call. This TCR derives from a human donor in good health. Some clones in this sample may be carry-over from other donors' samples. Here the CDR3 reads CAISESTGTGDPRPLYEQYF.